These T cell receptor beta chains were read from a single sample in a study of cytomegalovirus exposure and HLA in healthy donors. Method: immunoSEQ multiplex PCR; TCRdb's copy keeps in-frame clones and lacks some. The sample carries about 78,000 clones, 55% to 75% recorded once. The sample comprised PBMCs. Receptor source: a man aged 25-45 years in good health and CMV-seropositive. Both conserved end residues are part of each CDR3. A D gene is named only where the DNA matches it firmly. Rows may omit the clone size; those that give it use once, few, many or a size class.

CDR3 DNA | CDR3 protein | J gene | clone size | D gene | V gene | CDR3 length
TGCGCCAGCAGGAAGACAGCGGGGAATCAGCCCCAGCATTTT | CASRKTAGNQPQHF | TRBJ1-5 | - | - | TRBV10-2 | 14
TGTGCCAGCAGTACCAACCGACCCGTAAATAGCGGGAGGCTCCCCTACGAGCAGTACTTC | CASSTNRPVNSGRLPYEQYF | TRBJ2-7 | few | TRBD2 | TRBV27 | 20
TGTGCCAGCAGCTTGCGGGGTGAGCAGTACTTC | CASSLRGEQYF | TRBJ2-7 | - | - | TRBV5-5 | 11
TGTGCCAGCAGCTTAGGCAGTAACACTGAAGCTTTCTTT | CASSLGSNTEAFF | TRBJ1-1 | - | - | TRBV7-3 | 13
TGTGCCAGCAGCCGGAGGGGGGGGACTAGCACAGATACGCAGTATTTT | CASSRRGGTSTDTQYF | TRBJ2-3 | once | - | TRBV28 | 16
TGTGCCAGCAGCGACAGGGAAACCTACGAGCAGTACTTC | CASSDRETYEQYF | TRBJ2-7 | - | TRBD1 | TRBV7-9 | 13
TGTGCCAGCAGCCCTTCGGAGGGCACTGAAGCTTTCTTT | CASSPSEGTEAFF | TRBJ1-1 | - | - | TRBV9 | 13
TGTGCCAGCAGTCACACAGGGAGCTCCTACGAGCAGTACTTC | CASSHTGSSYEQYF | TRBJ2-7 | - | - | TRBV11-2 | 14
TGTGCCAGTAGTATAGGAGAGGGACTAGCATCCTACAATGAGCAGTTCTTC | CASSIGEGLASYNEQFF | TRBJ2-1 | once | TRBD2 | TRBV19 | 17
TGCGCCAGCAGCCTTCGACGTCGGTGGACAGTCGTACACTATGGCTACACCTTC | CASSLRRRWTVVHYGYTF | TRBJ1-2 | once | - | TRBV4-1 | 18
TGTGCCAGCAGTGAAGCTCTCGGGGGGGGGTACACTGAAGCTTTCTTT | CASSEALGGGYTEAFF | TRBJ1-1 | - | - | TRBV2 | 16
TGTGCCAGCAGTCGACAGGGTAACACTGAAGCTTTCTTT | CASSRQGNTEAFF | TRBJ1-1 | few | TRBD1 | TRBV6-1 | 13
TGTGCCAGCAGCTCGACAGACGCAAGGGAAAAACTGTTTTTT | CASSSTDAREKLFF | TRBJ1-4 | few | - | TRBV11-2 | 14
TGTGCCAGCAGCCCCGTCGGGGAGACCCAGTACTTC | CASSPVGETQYF | TRBJ2-5 | - | - | TRBV7-8 | 12
TGCGCCAGCAGCCATGCCTGGGAGCAGAGAAACATTCAGTACTTC | CASSHAWEQRNIQYF | TRBJ2-4 | - | - | TRBV4-1 | 15
TGTGCCAGCAGCGTAGTGGAGGGACAGCCCCAGCATTTT | CASSVVEGQPQHF | TRBJ1-5 | - | - | TRBV9 | 13
TGTGCCAGCAGCCCCGACATGCGGGGCCATGAGCAGTTCTTC | CASSPDMRGHEQFF | TRBJ2-1 | few | - | TRBV11-3 | 14
TGCGCCAGCAGCTTGCGCCCGGGACAGTCATACAATGAGCAGTTCTTC | CASSLRPGQSYNEQFF | TRBJ2-1 | - | TRBD1 | TRBV5-1 | 16
TGTGCCAGCAGTTATACCGGGACAGCCTACGAGCAGTACTTC | CASSYTGTAYEQYF | TRBJ2-7 | few | TRBD1 | TRBV27 | 14
TGTGCCAGCAGTGAAGCAGGACAGGGGGACCCTGAGCCCCAGCATTTT | CASSEAGQGDPEPQHF | TRBJ1-5 | - | TRBD1 | TRBV6-1 | 16
TGCAGCGTTGGACAGGGGGGTGGGAACACTGAAGCTTTCTTT | CSVGQGGGNTEAFF | TRBJ1-1 | - | TRBD1 | TRBV29-1 | 14
TGTGCCAGCAGTGAAATTACAGGGGGCTACGAGCAGTACTTC | CASSEITGGYEQYF | TRBJ2-7 | - | TRBD1 | TRBV6-1 | 14
TGTGCCAGCAGATTCACACCCCTCTTTAGCGGGAGCCCGAACACCGGGGAGCTGTTTTTT | CASRFTPLFSGSPNTGELFF | TRBJ2-2 | - | - | TRBV21-1 | 20
TGTGCCAGCAGTTTAGCCGGGACAGGGGAAGGCTATGGCTACACCTTC | CASSLAGTGEGYGYTF | TRBJ1-2 | - | TRBD1 | TRBV27 | 16
TGTGCCAGCTCACCAGGTAGCTCCTACGAGCAGTACTTC | CASSPGSSYEQYF | TRBJ2-7 | - | - | TRBV18 | 13
TGTGCCAGCAGCCCACTTTTTCGAGGGTCCAATGAGCAGTTCTTC | CASSPLFRGSNEQFF | TRBJ2-1 | - | - | TRBV4-2 | 15
TGTGCCAGCAGCGTCCGGGACTGGGACTACGAGCAGTACTTC | CASSVRDWDYEQYF | TRBJ2-7 | few | - | TRBV9 | 14
TGTGCCAGCAGCTTGGTCTATTCTAGCGGAGACGAGTACCAAGAGACCCAGTACTTC | CASSLVYSSGDEYQETQYF | TRBJ2-5 | few | TRBD2 | TRBV5-6 | 19
TGTGTCACCAGCAGCGACAGGGGTCACGAGCAGTACTTC | CVTSSDRGHEQYF | TRBJ2-7 | - | TRBD1 | TRBV15 | 13
TGTGCCAGCTCACCACCAACTGCGTCCTACGAGCAGTACTTC | CASSPPTASYEQYF | TRBJ2-7 | few | - | TRBV18 | 14
TGTGCCAGCAGCTCAGGGGATCCTGGAAACACCATATATTTT | CASSSGDPGNTIYF | TRBJ1-3 | - | - | TRBV5-4 | 14
TGTGCCAGCAGTACCCAGGCATCGAGCTCCTACGAGCAGTACTTC | CASSTQASSSYEQYF | TRBJ2-7 | - | - | TRBV7-2 | 15
TGCGCCAGCAGCTTGCGTTTACAGATGAACACCGGGGAGCTGTTTTTT | CASSLRLQMNTGELFF | TRBJ2-2 | - | - | TRBV5-1 | 16
TGTGCCACGCAGGGGACTAGCGGGACAGATACGCAGTATTTT | CATQGTSGTDTQYF | TRBJ2-3 | - | TRBD2 | TRBV10-3 | 14
TGTGCCAGTCGGACAGCCATGAACACTGAAGCTTTCTTT | CASRTAMNTEAFF | TRBJ1-1 | - | - | TRBV19 | 13
TGTGCCAGCTCACTGGTTGGGACAGGTACGTCCGGGCCCCAGCATTTT | CASSLVGTGTSGPQHF | TRBJ1-5 | - | TRBD1 | TRBV18 | 16
TGTGCCAGCAGTGAGGCAGCCTTCAGGCAGCCCCAGCATTTT | CASSEAAFRQPQHF | TRBJ1-5 | few | - | TRBV6-4 | 14
TGTGCCAGCAGTGGCAAAGAAGATACGCAGTATTTT | CASSGKEDTQYF | TRBJ2-3 | - | - | TRBV6-7 | 12
TGTGCCACCAGCAGAGGTCGGAGCTCCTACGAGCAGTACTTC | CATSRGRSSYEQYF | TRBJ2-7 | few | - | TRBV15 | 14
TGTGCCAGCAGACCCCCCGGCGGGAGTTCAGATACGCAGTATTTT | CASRPPGGSSDTQYF | TRBJ2-3 | - | TRBD2 | TRBV6-5 | 15
TGCAGCGTTGGACAGACCTACGAGCAGTACTTC | CSVGQTYEQYF | TRBJ2-7 | - | - | TRBV29-1 | 11
TGCGCCAGCAGCCAAGCTAGCGGCTTCACAGATACGCAGTATTTT | CASSQASGFTDTQYF | TRBJ2-3 | - | TRBD2 | TRBV4-3 | 15
TGCGCCAGCAGCCAGTTGGACCTAATCCAGCGGAATTCACCCCTCCACTTT | CASSQLDLIQRNSPLHF | TRBJ1-6 | - | - | TRBV4-1 | 17
TGTGCCAGCAGTCTCCGGGACAGGCCGTCCTACGAGCAGTACTTC | CASSLRDRPSYEQYF | TRBJ2-7 | once | TRBD1 | TRBV6-6 | 15
TGTTCCAGCAGCCCAGGGGCAGAAAAACTGTTTTTT | CSSSPGAEKLFF | TRBJ1-4 | - | - | TRBV7-9 | 12
TGTGCCAGCAGTGAAACAGGGGGCTACGAGCAGTACTTC | CASSETGGYEQYF | TRBJ2-7 | few | TRBD1 | TRBV25-1 | 13
TGCAGCGTGGAGGGACAGGCAGAGACGCAGTATTTT | CSVEGQAETQYF | TRBJ2-3 | few | TRBD1 | TRBV29-1 | 12
TGTGCCAGTAGTCCTCCTGGGACTAGCTTCAATGAGCAGTTCTTC | CASSPPGTSFNEQFF | TRBJ2-1 | - | TRBD2 | TRBV19 | 15
TGTGCCAGCACCCCATCGGTTCCCTACGAGCAGTACTTC | CASTPSVPYEQYF | TRBJ2-7 | - | - | TRBV2 | 13
TGTGCCAGCAGCTTATTGGGCAACTACGAGCAGTACTTC | CASSLLGNYEQYF | TRBJ2-7 | - | - | TRBV7-3 | 13
TGTGCCAGCAGCTTGGGAGGATTAGCGGGAGATACCGGGGAGCTGTTTTTT | CASSLGGLAGDTGELFF | TRBJ2-2 | once | TRBD2 | TRBV7-9 | 17
TGTGCCAGCAGTTACAGGGGAGCCTCTAATTCACCCCTCCACTTT | CASSYRGASNSPLHF | TRBJ1-6 | - | TRBD1 | TRBV27 | 15
TGTGCCAGCAGTTTCCAGGGGTACGGCTACACCTTC | CASSFQGYGYTF | TRBJ1-2 | - | - | TRBV6-5 | 12
TGTGCCAGCAGCCCCATTGCTCCAGGGCCCGAGCAGTACTTC | CASSPIAPGPEQYF | TRBJ2-7 | once | - | TRBV9 | 14
TGCGCCAGCAGCACCGGACAATTTTCAACTAATGAAAAACTGTTTTTT | CASSTGQFSTNEKLFF | TRBJ1-4 | - | - | TRBV5-1 | 16
TGTGCCAGCAAACGGTTAGGAGGCTATGGCTACACCTTC | CASKRLGGYGYTF | TRBJ1-2 | - | - | TRBV28 | 13